These T cell receptor beta chains were read from a single sample in a study of T cells in localized non-small cell lung cancer. Profiled with immunoSEQ multiplex PCR; TCRdb holds only in-frame clones, not every one. The table includes roughly 26,000 clones, 75% to 90% detected once. This sample comprised peripheral blood, obtained before any cancer treatment. All receptors come from a female donor at least 60 years old with stage II squamous cell lung carcinoma. CDR3s include the opening cysteine and the closing phenylalanine or tryptophan. Each record gives: clone size, V gene, J gene, D gene, CDR3 protein, CDR3 DNA. D genes are given only for firm matches. Clone size is not always given. Where it is, it says once, few, many or a class for expanded clones.

-	TRBV10-3	TRBJ2-1	TRBD2	CAISRTSGDEQFF	TGTGCCATCAGTAGGACTAGCGGCGATGAGCAGTTCTTC
few	TRBV7-2	TRBJ1-1	-	CASSHSTEAFF	TGTGCCAGCAGCCACTCGACTGAAGCTTTCTTT
-	TRBV7-2	TRBJ1-2	-	CASSRSTANYGYTF	TGTGCCAGCAGCCGTTCGACAGCTAACTATGGCTACACCTTC
-	TRBV11-2	TRBJ1-4	TRBD1	CASSLRPGQGHEKLFF	TGTGCCAGCAGCTTAAGACCGGGACAGGGACATGAAAAACTGTTTTTT
-	TRBV6-1	TRBJ2-1	-	CASSERAVQFF	TGTGCCAGCAGTGAGCGCGCAGTGCAGTTCTTC
-	TRBV9	TRBJ2-3	-	CASSPSTFTHTQYF	TGTGCCAGCAGCCCTTCGACTTTCACCCATACGCAGTATTTT
-	TRBV28	TRBJ1-5	-	CASSFSSRGARQPQHF	TGTGCCAGCAGTTTCTCCTCGAGGGGCGCGAGACAGCCCCAGCATTTT
-	TRBV30	TRBJ1-2	-	CAWGGGVRHTF	TGTGCCTGGGGAGGAGGGGTGCGGCACACCTTC
-	TRBV9	TRBJ2-5	-	CASSPDRQETQYF	TGTGCCAGCAGCCCGGACCGACAAGAGACCCAGTACTTC
once	TRBV6-5	TRBJ2-3	-	CASRMTLADTQYF	TGTGCCAGCAGAATGACCCTAGCAGATACGCAGTATTTT
-	TRBV21-1	TRBJ1-1	-	CASSKERGAEAFF	TGTGCCAGCAGCAAAGAACGGGGGGCGGAGGCTTTCTTT
once	TRBV20-1	TRBJ2-7	-	CSAGPSEQYF	TGCAGTGCTGGACCTTCGGAGCAGTACTTC
few	TRBV10-3	TRBJ1-2	TRBD1	CAITGQGASYGYTF	TGTGCCATCACTGGACAGGGGGCTAGCTATGGCTACACCTTC
-	TRBV9	TRBJ2-7	-	CASSERDSYEQYF	TGTGCCAGCAGCGAGCGGGACAGCTACGAGCAGTACTTC
-	TRBV12-5	TRBJ2-3	-	CASVLHDTQYF	TGTGCTAGTGTCCTACACGATACGCAGTATTTT
-	TRBV28	TRBJ1-5	-	CASSLAGSVGQPQHF	TGTGCCAGCAGTTTGGCCGGATCGGTGGGTCAGCCCCAGCATTTT
-	TRBV7-2	TRBJ2-7	TRBD2	CASSPGTNEQYF	TGTGCCAGCAGCCCCGGGACTAACGAGCAGTACTTC
-	TRBV5-1	TRBJ2-5	-	CASSLLGERTMGETQYF	TGCGCCAGCAGCTTGCTGGGAGAGCGAACAATGGGAGAGACCCAGTACTTC
-	TRBV4-1	TRBJ1-5	TRBD1	CASSISGTASQPQHF	TGCGCCAGCAGCATATCCGGGACAGCTTCCCAGCCCCAGCATTTT
-	TRBV7-9	TRBJ2-2	-	CASSRGGGANTGELFF	TGTGCCAGCAGCCGAGGAGGGGGCGCGAACACCGGGGAGCTGTTTTTT
-	TRBV6-5	TRBJ1-1	-	CASSYRVPGLNTEAFF	TGTGCCAGCAGTTACAGGGTACCGGGCTTGAACACTGAAGCTTTCTTT
-	TRBV7-3	TRBJ2-7	TRBD1	CASSESGTGGYEQYF	TGTGCCAGCAGCGAATCCGGGACAGGGGGCTACGAGCAGTACTTC
-	TRBV7-2	TRBJ2-3	TRBD2	CASSLAPGTTRTDTQYF	TGTGCCAGCAGCTTAGCTCCGGGGACTACCCGCACAGATACGCAGTATTTT
-	TRBV19	TRBJ1-5	TRBD1	CASSQTGGGGNQPQHF	TGTGCCAGTAGCCAGACAGGGGGGGGAGGCAATCAGCCCCAGCATTTT
-	TRBV10-3	TRBJ1-1	TRBD1	CAISVQGGTEAFF	TGTGCCATCAGTGTACAGGGGGGGACTGAAGCTTTCTTT